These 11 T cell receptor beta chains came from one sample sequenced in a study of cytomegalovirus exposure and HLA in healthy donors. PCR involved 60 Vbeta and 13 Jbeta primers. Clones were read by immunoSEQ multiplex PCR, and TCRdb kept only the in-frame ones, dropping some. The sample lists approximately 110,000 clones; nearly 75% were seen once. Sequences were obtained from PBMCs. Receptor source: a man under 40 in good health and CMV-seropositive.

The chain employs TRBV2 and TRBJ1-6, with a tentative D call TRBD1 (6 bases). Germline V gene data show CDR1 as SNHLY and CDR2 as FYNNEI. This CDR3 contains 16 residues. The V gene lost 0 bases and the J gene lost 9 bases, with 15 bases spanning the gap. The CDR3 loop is CASSEALGRGSSPLHF. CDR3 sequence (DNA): TGTGCCAGCAGTGAAGCGCTTGGCAGGGGAAGTTCACCCCTCCACTTT.

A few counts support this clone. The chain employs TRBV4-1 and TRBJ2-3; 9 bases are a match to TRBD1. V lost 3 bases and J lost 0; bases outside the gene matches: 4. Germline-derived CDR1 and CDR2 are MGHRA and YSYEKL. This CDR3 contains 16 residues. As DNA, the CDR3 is TGCGCCAGCAGCCAGACCGGGACAGGGAGCACAGATACGCAGTATTTT. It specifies CASSQTGTGSTDTQYF.

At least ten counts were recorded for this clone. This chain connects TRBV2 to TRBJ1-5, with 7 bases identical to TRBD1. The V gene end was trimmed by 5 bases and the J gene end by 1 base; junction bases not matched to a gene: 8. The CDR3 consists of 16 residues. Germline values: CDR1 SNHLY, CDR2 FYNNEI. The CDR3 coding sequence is TGTGCCAGCAGTACCCAGGGGGGCCGGAGCAATCAGCCCCAGCATTTT. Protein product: CASSTQGGRSNQPQHF.

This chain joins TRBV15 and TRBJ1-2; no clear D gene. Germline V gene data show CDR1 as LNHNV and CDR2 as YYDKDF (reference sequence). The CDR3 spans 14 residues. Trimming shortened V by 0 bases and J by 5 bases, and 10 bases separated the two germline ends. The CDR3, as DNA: TGTGCCACCAGCAGAGATTTGAGCGGGTATGGCTACACCTTC. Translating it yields CATSRDLSGYGYTF.

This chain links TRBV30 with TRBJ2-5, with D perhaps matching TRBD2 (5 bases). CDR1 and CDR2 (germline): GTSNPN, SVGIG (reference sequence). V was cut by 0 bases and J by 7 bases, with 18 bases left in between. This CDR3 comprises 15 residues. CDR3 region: CAWSVPRTGVWTQYF. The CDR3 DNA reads TGTGCCTGGAGTGTCCCCAGGACTGGAGTGTGGACCCAGTACTTC.

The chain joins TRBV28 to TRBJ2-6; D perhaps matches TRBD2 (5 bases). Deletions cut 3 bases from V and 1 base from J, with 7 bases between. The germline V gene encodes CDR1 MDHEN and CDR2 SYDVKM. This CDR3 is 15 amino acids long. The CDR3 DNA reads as TGTGCCAGCAGTTTTGAGGGTTCTGGGGCCAACGTCCTGACTTTC. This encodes CASSFEGSGANVLTF.

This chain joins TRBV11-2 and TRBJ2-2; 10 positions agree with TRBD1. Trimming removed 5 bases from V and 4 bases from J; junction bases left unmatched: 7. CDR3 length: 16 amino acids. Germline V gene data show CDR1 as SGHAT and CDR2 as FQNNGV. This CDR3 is CASSTIRDRGTGELFF. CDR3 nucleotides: TGTGCCAGCAGCACGATCCGGGACAGGGGCACCGGGGAGCTGTTTTTT.

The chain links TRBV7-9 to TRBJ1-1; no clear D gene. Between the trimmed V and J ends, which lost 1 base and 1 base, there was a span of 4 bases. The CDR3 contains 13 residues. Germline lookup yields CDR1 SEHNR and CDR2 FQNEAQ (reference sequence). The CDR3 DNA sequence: TGTGCCAGCAGCTTAGTCGGGAACACTGAAGCTTTCTTT. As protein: CASSLVGNTEAFF.

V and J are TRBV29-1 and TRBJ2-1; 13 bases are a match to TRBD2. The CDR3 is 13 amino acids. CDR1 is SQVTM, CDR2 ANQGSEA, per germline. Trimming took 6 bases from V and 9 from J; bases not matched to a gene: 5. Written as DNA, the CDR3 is TGCAGCGTCAGACTAGCGGGGGGAAGTGAGCAGTTCTTC. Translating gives CSVRLAGGSEQFF.

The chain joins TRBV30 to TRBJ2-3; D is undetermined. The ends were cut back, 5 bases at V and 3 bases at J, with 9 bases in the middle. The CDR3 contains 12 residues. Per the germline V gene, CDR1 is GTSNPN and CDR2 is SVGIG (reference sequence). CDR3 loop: CAWSSVTDTQYF. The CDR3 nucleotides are TGTGCCTGGTCATCAGTAACAGATACGCAGTATTTT.

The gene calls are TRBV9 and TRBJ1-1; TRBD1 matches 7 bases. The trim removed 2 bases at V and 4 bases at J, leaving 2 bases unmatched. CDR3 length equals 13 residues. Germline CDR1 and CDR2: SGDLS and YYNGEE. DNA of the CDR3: TGTGCCAGCAGCGTTAACAGGGGCACTGAAGCTTTCTTT. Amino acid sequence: CASSVNRGTEAFF. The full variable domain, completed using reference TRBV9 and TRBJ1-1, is DSGVTQTPKHLITATGQRVTLRCSPRSGDLSVYWYQQSLDQGLQFLIQYYNGEERAKGNILERFSAQQFPDLHSELNLSSLELGDSALYFCASSVNRGTEAFFGQGTRLTVV.